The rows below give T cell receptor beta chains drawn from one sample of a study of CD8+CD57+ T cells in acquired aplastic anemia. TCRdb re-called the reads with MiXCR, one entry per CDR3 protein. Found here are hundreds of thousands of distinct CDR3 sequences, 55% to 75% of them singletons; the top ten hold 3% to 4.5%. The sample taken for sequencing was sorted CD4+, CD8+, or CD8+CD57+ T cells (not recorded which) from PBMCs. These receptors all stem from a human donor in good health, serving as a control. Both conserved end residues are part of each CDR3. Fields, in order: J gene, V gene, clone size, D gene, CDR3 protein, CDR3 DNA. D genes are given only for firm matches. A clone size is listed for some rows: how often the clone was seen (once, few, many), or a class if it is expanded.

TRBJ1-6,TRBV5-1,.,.,CASSWGAGIDSPLHF,TGCGCCAGCAGCTGGGGGGCAGGAATTGATTCACCCCTCCACTTT
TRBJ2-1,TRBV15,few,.,CATSTGAYNEQFF,TGTGCCACCAGCACAGGGGCATACAATGAGCAGTTCTTC
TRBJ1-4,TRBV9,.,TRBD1,CASSHRDRNEKLFF,TGTGCCAGCAGCCACCGGGACAGGAATGAAAAACTGTTTTTT
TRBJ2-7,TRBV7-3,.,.,CASSLPRPTSSTSF,.
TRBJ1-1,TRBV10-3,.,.,CAIRDALNTEAFF,TGTGCCATCAGAGACGCCCTGAACACTGAAGCTTTCTTT
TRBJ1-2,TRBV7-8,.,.,CASTPDGNQPQHFF,TGTGCCAGCACACCCGACGGTAATCAGCCCCAGCATTTCTTC
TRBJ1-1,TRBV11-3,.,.,CASSLAYLGHTEAFF,TGTGCCAGCAGCTTAGCCTATCTCGGACACACTGAAGCTTTCTTT
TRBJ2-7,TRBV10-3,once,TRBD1,CASSDHKTGGRENQYF,TGTGCCAGCAGTGACCACAAAACAGGGGGACGCGAGAACCAGTACTTC
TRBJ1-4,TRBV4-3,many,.,CASSQDRGGDEKLFF,TGCGCCAGCAGCCAAGATAGGGGGGGGGATGAAAAACTGTTTTTT
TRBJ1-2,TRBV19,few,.,CASSPARAYGYTF,TGTGCCAGTAGTCCTGCCCGGGCCTATGGCTACACCTTC
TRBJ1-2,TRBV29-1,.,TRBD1,CSVIPTGAAGYTF,TGCAGCGTAATACCGACAGGGGCCGCAGGCTACACCTTC
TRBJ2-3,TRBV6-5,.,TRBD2,CASGGSGRDTQCF,TGTGCCAGCGGGGGGTCAGGGAGGGATACGCAGTGTTTT
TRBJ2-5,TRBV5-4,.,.,CASSVDIGQETQYF,TGTGCCAGCAGCGTGGATATAGGGCAAGAGACCCAGTACTTC
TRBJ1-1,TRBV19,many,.,CASSRGRTTEAFF,TGTGCCAGTAGTAGGGGGAGGACCACTGAAGCTTTCTTT
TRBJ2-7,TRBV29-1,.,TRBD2,CSVVLLAGGAYEQYF,TGCAGCGTTGTACTGCTAGCGGGAGGTGCCTACGAGCAGTACTTC
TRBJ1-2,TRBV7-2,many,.,CASSLAATTGRYTF,TGTGCCAGCAGCTTAGCGGCGACGACAGGCCGCTACACCTTC
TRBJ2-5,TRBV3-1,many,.,CASSQGREETQYF,TGTGCCAGCAGCCAAGGAAGGGAAGAGACCCAGTACTTC
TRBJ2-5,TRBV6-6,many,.,CASSSPTEYQETQYF,TGTGCCAGCAGTTCTCCGACAGAGTACCAAGAGACCCAGTACTTC
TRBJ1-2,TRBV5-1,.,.,CASSLGQSVYGYTF,TGCGCCAGCAGCTTGGGACAGTCTGTCTATGGCTACACCTTC
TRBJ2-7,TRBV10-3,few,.,CATRTAPPYEQYF,TGTGCCACCAGGACCGCGCCCCCCTACGAGCAGTACTTC
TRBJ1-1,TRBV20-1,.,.,CSARDGRQTMNTEAFF,TGCAGTGCTAGAGATGGTCGACAGACCATGAACACTGAAGCTTTCTTT
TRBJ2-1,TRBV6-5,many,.,CASRHTPGLSYNEQFF,TGTGCCAGCAGACACACTCCGGGACTGTCCTACAATGAGCAGTTCTTC
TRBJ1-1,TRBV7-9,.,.,CASSLCKTGAFF,TGTGCCAGCAGCTTATGCAAGACTGGGGCTTTCTTT
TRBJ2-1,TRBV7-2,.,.,CASSLDRRRAKAHCF,TGTGCCAGCAGCTTAGACAGGAGAAGGGCCAAAGCGCACTGCTTC
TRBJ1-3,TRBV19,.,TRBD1,CASTPDRAAAGNTIYF,TGTGCCAGTACCCCTGACAGGGCGGCCGCTGGAAACACCATATATTTT
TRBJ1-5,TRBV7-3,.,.,CASSPWGGRQVSSNQPQHF,TGTGCCAGCAGCCCGTGGGGGGGGCGCCAGGTCAGTAGCAATCAGCCCCAGCATTTT
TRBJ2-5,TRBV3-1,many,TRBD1,CASCTDRGETQYF,TGTGCCAGCTGCACAGACAGGGGCGAGACCCAGTACTTC
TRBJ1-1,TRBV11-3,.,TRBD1,CASSLDSGQPEAFF,TGTGCCAGCAGCTTGGACTCGGGACAGCCTGAAGCTTTCTTT
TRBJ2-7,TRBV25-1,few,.,CASSERIGLSYEQYF,TGTGCCAGCAGTGAAAGAATTGGCTTATCCTACGAGCAGTACTTC
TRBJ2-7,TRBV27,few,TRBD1,CTTSGQVDSYGQYF,TGTACCACCAGTGGACAGGTGGATTCCTACGGGCAGTACTTC
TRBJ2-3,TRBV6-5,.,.,CASMGPRGATGTRYF,TGTGCCAGCATGGGTCCCCGGGGGGCGACAGGTACGCGGTATTTT
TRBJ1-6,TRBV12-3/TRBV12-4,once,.,CASSSEGLSSPLHF,TGTGCCAGCAGTTCCGAGGGATTGAGTTCACCCCTCCACTTT
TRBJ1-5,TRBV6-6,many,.,CASSSQDGDNQPQHF,TGTGCCAGCAGTTCTCAGGACGGAGACAATCAGCCCCAGCATTTT
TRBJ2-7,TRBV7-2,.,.,CASSLDRVGAYELYF,TGTGCCAGCAGCTTAGACCGGGTCGGCGCGTACGAGCTGTACTTC
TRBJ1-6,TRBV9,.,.,CASSVPGANEKLYF,TGTGCCAGCAGCGTACCGGGGGCCAATGAAAAACTGTACTTT
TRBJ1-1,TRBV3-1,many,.,CAGEGKYTEAFF,TGTGCCGGGGAAGGGAAGTACACTGAAGCTTTCTTT
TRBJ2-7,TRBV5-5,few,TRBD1,CASSPDRGLREQYF,TGTGCCAGCAGCCCGGACAGGGGGCTACGAGAGCAGTACTTC
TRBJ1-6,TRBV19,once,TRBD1,CASSIDPRQGNSPLHF,TGTGCCAGTAGTATAGATCCTCGACAGGGTAATTCACCCCTCCACTTT
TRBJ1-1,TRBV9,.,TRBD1,CASSQYRGQTNTEAFF,TGTGCCAGCAGCCAATACCGGGGACAGACGAACACTGAAGCTTTCTTT
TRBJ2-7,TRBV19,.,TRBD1,CASSTGQGDLIEQYF,TGTGCCAGTAGTACCGGACAGGGGGACCTGATCGAGCAGTACTTC
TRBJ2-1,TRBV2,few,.,CASSWEDGNNEQFF,TGTGCCAGCAGTTGGGAGGATGGTAACAATGAGCAGTTCTTC
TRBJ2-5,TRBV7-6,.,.,CASSLLMVEKETQYF,TGTGCCAGCAGCTTACTTATGGTGGAAAAAGAGACCCAGTACTTC
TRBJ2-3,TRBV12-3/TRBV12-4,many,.,CASSLRGRDKTQYF,TGTGCCAGCAGTTTGAGAGGAAGGGATAAGACGCAGTATTTT
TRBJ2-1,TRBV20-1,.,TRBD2,CSAGGTSDYNEQFF,TGCAGTGCTGGGGGGACTAGCGACTACAATGAGCAGTTCTTC
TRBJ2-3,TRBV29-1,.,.,CSVDPGGDADTQYF,TGCAGCGTTGACCCGGGGGGCGATGCAGATACGCAGTATTTT
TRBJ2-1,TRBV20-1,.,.,CSASSGQNEQFF,TGCAGTGCTAGTTCGGGTCAGAATGAGCAGTTCTTC
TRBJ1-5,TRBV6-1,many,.,CASSELDRQLHF,TGTGCCAGCAGTGAGTTAGACAGGCAACTGCATTTT
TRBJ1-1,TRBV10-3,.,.,CAISESSHTEAFF,TGTGCCATCAGTGAGTCGAGCCATACTGAAGCTTTCTTT
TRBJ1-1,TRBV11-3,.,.,CASSLDPFQRPVNTEAFF,TGTGCCAGCAGCTTAGACCCATTTCAGAGGCCGGTGAACACTGAAGCTTTCTTT
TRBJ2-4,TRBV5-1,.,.,CASSPGPLVSKNIQYF,TGCGCCAGCAGCCCCGGGCCCCTAGTAAGCAAAAACATTCAGTACTTC
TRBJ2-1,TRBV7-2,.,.,CASSSDKGQFF,TGTGCCAGCAGCTCCGACAAAGGGCAGTTCTTC
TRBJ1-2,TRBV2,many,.,CASRREEGTKGYTF,TGTGCCAGCAGAAGGGAGGAGGGTACGAAAGGCTACACCTTC